This entry is about one TCR beta chain. The entry originates in a study of Tregs in tolerant kidney transplant recipients. Here immunoSEQ multiplex PCR was the method, and the copy in TCRdb shows in-frame clones only, minus some. The sample includes 85,000 to 95,000 clones, about 92% seen only once; the top ten take approximately 4.8%. CD4+CD25+CD127- Tregs, CD4+CD25- non-Tregs, CD4 and CD8 cells were sorted. Trimming pared 6 bases from V and 2 bases from J, leaving 12 bases between. CDR1 SNHLY and CDR2 FYNNEI come from the germline V gene. CDR3 length: 14 residues. Sequenced: CD8+ T cells from blood. The rearrangement uses TRBV2 and TRBJ2-3, with a weak D call TRBD1 (6 bases). This clonotype was sampled from a human donor in good health. The CDR3 loop is CASRAGTYTDTQYF. CDR3 bases: TGTGCCAGCAGAGCAGGGACATACACAGATACGCAGTATTTT.